This is a list of T cell receptor beta chains from one sample in a study of CD8 T cells in ankylosing spondylitis. TCRdb itself ran the 5' RACE reads through MiXCR, one entry per CDR3 protein. The sample shows some 220,000 distinct CDR3 sequences, about 11% of them seen only once. Sequenced material: blood, either unsorted or a sorted T cell fraction (not recorded which). Receptor source: a male donor with ankylosing spondylitis or in good health (not recorded which). CDR3s leave out the opening cysteine and the closing phenylalanine or tryptophan. The order of the fields is J gene, V gene, CDR3 protein.

j_gene: TRBJ2-7
v_gene: TRBV6-1
CDR3aa: ASSTPQVPYEQY

j_gene: TRBJ2-1
v_gene: TRBV7-2
CDR3aa: ASSLAIGQEFYNEQF

j_gene: TRBJ1-1
v_gene: TRBV11-2
CDR3aa: ASSLTAASDTEAF

j_gene: TRBJ2-5
v_gene: TRBV10-3
CDR3aa: AISESGGNIQETQY

j_gene: TRBJ2-5
v_gene: TRBV4-1
CDR3aa: ASSQEATQETQY

j_gene: TRBJ2-7
v_gene: TRBV19
CDR3aa: ASSMGPYEQY

j_gene: TRBJ2-1
v_gene: TRBV5-1
CDR3aa: ASSSGGTGGTNGQF

j_gene: TRBJ1-5
v_gene: TRBV2
CDR3aa: ASRKGSSNQPQH

j_gene: TRBJ2-7
v_gene: TRBV7-8
CDR3aa: ASTPTGGLSSYEQY

j_gene: TRBJ2-5
v_gene: TRBV5-1
CDR3aa: ASSFPFGTQETQY

j_gene: TRBJ1-2
v_gene: TRBV29-1
CDR3aa: SVTDPSNYGYT

j_gene: TRBJ1-5
v_gene: TRBV19
CDR3aa: ASSTGRDNQPQH

j_gene: TRBJ1-1
v_gene: TRBV29-1
CDR3aa: SVCQEPNTEAF

j_gene: TRBJ2-2
v_gene: TRBV7-7
CDR3aa: ASSPGTQHGELF

j_gene: TRBJ2-7
v_gene: TRBV10-2
CDR3aa: ASQGYEQY

j_gene: TRBJ1-1
v_gene: TRBV2
CDR3aa: ASTLGTDNTEAF

j_gene: TRBJ2-3
v_gene: TRBV4-2
CDR3aa: ASSQDPPRGGTDTQY

j_gene: TRBJ2-2
v_gene: TRBV19
CDR3aa: ASSIPSGSSGELF

j_gene: TRBJ2-7
v_gene: TRBV20-1
CDR3aa: SATIRDSPYEQY

j_gene: TRBJ2-1
v_gene: TRBV6-4
CDR3aa: ASSDFPEAANEQF

j_gene: TRBJ2-2
v_gene: TRBV11-2
CDR3aa: ASSLVAGDDTGELF

j_gene: TRBJ1-1
v_gene: TRBV19
CDR3aa: ASSISQGVNTEAF

j_gene: TRBJ1-1
v_gene: TRBV30
CDR3aa: AWSKKTVWDTEAF

j_gene: TRBJ1-2
v_gene: TRBV7-2
CDR3aa: ASSSRTGGFGYT

j_gene: TRBJ2-5
v_gene: TRBV29-1
CDR3aa: SVDPGREETQY

j_gene: TRBJ2-7
v_gene: TRBV19
CDR3aa: ASSIESGTTYEQY

j_gene: TRBJ2-7
v_gene: TRBV21-1
CDR3aa: ASSKCNGAGGHEQY

j_gene: TRBJ1-2
v_gene: TRBV7-2
CDR3aa: ASSYYTGTSYGYT

j_gene: TRBJ1-3
v_gene: TRBV20-1
CDR3aa: SALGQANTIY

j_gene: TRBJ1-1
v_gene: TRBV12-3/TRBV12-4
CDR3aa: ASSPQHTEAF

j_gene: TRBJ1-5
v_gene: TRBV6-2/TRBV6-3
CDR3aa: ASSIDRNQPQH

j_gene: TRBJ2-1
v_gene: TRBV24-1
CDR3aa: ATSDSLGLAEPSNEQF

j_gene: TRBJ2-2
v_gene: TRBV29-1
CDR3aa: SVGQGTTGELF

j_gene: TRBJ1-6
v_gene: TRBV20-1
CDR3aa: SARDRGASYNSPLH

j_gene: TRBJ2-2
v_gene: TRBV27
CDR3aa: ASSLDRRAGELF

j_gene: TRBJ1-4
v_gene: TRBV6-1
CDR3aa: ASSTGQTFNEKLF

j_gene: TRBJ2-5
v_gene: TRBV5-1
CDR3aa: ASSTASQETQY

j_gene: TRBJ2-5
v_gene: TRBV20-1
CDR3aa: SARGSTEGQGPRTQY

j_gene: TRBJ2-6
v_gene: TRBV6-5
CDR3aa: ASSSPGQGRSGANVLT

j_gene: TRBJ2-1
v_gene: TRBV11-2
CDR3aa: ASSLVPASNLQF

j_gene: TRBJ2-7
v_gene: TRBV20-1
CDR3aa: SAEGQGPFEQY

j_gene: TRBJ2-2
v_gene: TRBV12-3/TRBV12-4
CDR3aa: ASTRGGGQGELF

j_gene: TRBJ1-2
v_gene: TRBV12-3/TRBV12-4
CDR3aa: ASTASVGRGNYGYT

j_gene: TRBJ2-7
v_gene: TRBV20-1
CDR3aa: SAGLWPSSYEQY

j_gene: TRBJ2-5
v_gene: TRBV12-3/TRBV12-4
CDR3aa: ASSSVQETQY